This T cell receptor beta chain emerged from a study of blood T cell repertoires in COVID-19. On the study more broadly: COVID-19 samples collected from the United States, Italy and Spain covered acute and convalescent phases. PBMCs, B-cell-depleted T cells, or T cells provided the cDNA or gDNA that made up the material.

In the original workflow: Nucleated cell counts were estimated from reference gene primer amplification. The data were produced by immunoSEQ multiplex PCR, yet TCRdb's version contains in-frame clones alone and is incomplete. The V and J calls and clone size come from that table; D and trimming were worked out from the DNA. Among around 100,000 clones listed, roughly nine tenths were seen once. Trimming at V came to 0 bases and at J to 2 bases, leaving 18 bases not matched to a gene. CDR3 length equals 23 residues. Looked up from germline, CDR1 is MNHEY and CDR2 is SMNVEV (reference sequence). Source material: peripheral blood. This receptor was obtained from a woman of 80 years or more in a cohort sampled during active COVID-19. This chain connects TRBV27 to TRBJ2-5; 16 bases are a match to TRBD2. In nucleotides, the CDR3 is TGTGCCAGCAGTTTATCAGGGACTAGCGGGAGGGGATGGGGGAATGTGGCACAAGAGACCCAGTACTTC. It yields the protein CASSLSGTSGRGWGNVAQETQYF.